The following is a T cell receptor beta chain sequence with its context. This clone has only a few counts. Its antigen is not yet known. No base quality values were provided; no much bigger clone lies one nucleotide off. The library was produced with the immunoSEQ multiplex PCR assay. For the multiplex PCR, a mixture combining 60 forward primers for TCR Vbeta segments and 13 reverse primers for TCR Jbeta segments was used. The CDR3 region of rearranged TCR beta genes was amplified from genomic DNA with a multiplex PCR assay. The Illumina HiSeq System was used to sequence the amplified TCR beta libraries as 87-base-pair reads. In the source study's methods: In a later analysis, tens of millions of unique TCR beta chains were counted across the 690 or so repertoires, and about 9.9 million of these chains were shared by at least two donors. Raw reads were error-corrected and collapsed into unique sequences with a nearest-neighbor algorithm that merged closely related sequences to remove PCR and sequencing errors. V, D and J gene segments were assigned by aligning CDR3 sequences to IMGT reference sequences. For a sequence to be retained, at least a six-nucleotide match to both a V gene segment and a J gene segment was required. Rearrangements were classified as productive when the CDR3 lacked stop codons and remained in frame with V and J, and all other rearrangements were classified as non-productive. Following IMGT convention, CDR3 was defined as the stretch from the second conserved V-encoded cysteine up to the conserved J-encoded phenylalanine. The earlier analysis of 587 of the donors excluded any sequence lacking an unambiguous match to a single V gene segment. In an earlier analysis of approximately 500 of the donors, a V segment was called functional when productive rearrangements were above 56.7%, and segregating when the standard deviation between donors exceeded 5%. To diagnose cytomegalovirus status from the catalog of TCR beta chain sequences, a statistical classification framework was built. In a later analysis, TCR nucleotide sequences were compared against IMGT/GENE-DB human TR gene sequences so that V and J genes could be assigned. In a later analysis, CDR3 sequences and most-parsimonious VDJ recombination scenarios were assigned using the TCRdist pipeline. In a later analysis, every TCR beta chain was defined by the combination of its CDR3 amino acid sequence and its V-gene family, and reads without a unique V-gene family were dropped. As a way to deal with suspected cross-contamination and a sequencing artifact, a later analysis dropped 640 or so nucleotide sequences that were highly shared and had low generation probability. In a later analysis, a clonal expansion index for each public chain was calculated from normalized within-repertoire ranks of inferred template counts. In a later analysis, generation probabilities were computed with a VDJ recombination model fitted to out-of-frame rearrangements, and the resulting probabilities were checked against IGoR. A later analysis scored TCR-TCR, TCR-HLA and TCR-CMV co-occurrence with hypergeometric tests, applying a repertoire-size bias correction to TCR pairs. In a later analysis, false discovery rates were estimated by permuting HLA or CMV assignments 20 times. In a later analysis, co-occurring TCRs were grouped using DBSCAN, with TCRdist sequence similarity added in when clustering inside HLA-allele-positive subsets. Co-occurrence clustering excluded repertoires with fewer than 30,000 or more than 120,000 public chains, plus five with anomalous nucleotide sharing. TCRdb re-hosts the immuneACCESS table, in-frame sequences only. Its copies lack some clones; in the studies checked, an unresolved V gene accounts for under half of them, and the cause for the rest is not known. Clone size and the V and J calls come from that table; the DNA yielded D and trimming. For this sample the table gives 100,000 to 150,000 clones, of which more than 9% were detected only once. Of the sample, about 4.6% is held by the ten largest clones.

This sample stems from a study of cytomegalovirus exposure and HLA in healthy donors (TCRdb year 2017). Concerning the study at large: An earlier analysis of more than 550 of the donors reported 250 to 300 Gb of sequence data and 117 million unique TCR beta sequences obtained from roughly 170 million T cells. Around 300 gigabases of sequencing data and tens of millions of unique TCR sequences were included in an early release covering roughly 600 HLA-typed donors. Among the roughly 400 genotyped donors, approximately 82% belonged to the genetic ancestry cluster associated with self-reported Caucasian donors. The study aimed to test whether signatures of past pathogen exposure could be identified by cataloging public T cell receptors. The study profiled the T cell repertoires of under 850 subjects by immunosequencing and related them to cytomegalovirus serostatus. A separate validation cohort of approximately 120 different subjects was used in addition to the roughly 720-subject first cohort. To predict cytomegalovirus infection status, the study brought together high-throughput TCR immunosequencing, statistical association of individual TCRs with disease status, and machine learning. To study patterns of TCR occurrence, a later analysis re-analyzed previously published TCR beta repertoires from hundreds of donors and added high-resolution HLA genotyping. Rather than drawing on any new phenotypic data, the later analysis identified candidate immune exposures from TCR beta sequences and the way those sequences occurred across donors. To decide whether each TCR beta V gene segment behaved as functional or pseudogenic, an earlier analysis of approximately 590 of the donors relied on high-throughput TCR beta sequencing. Donor age, sex, ethnicity and CMV serostatus were compiled together with the repertoire data. Genome-wide SNP genotypes for about 60% of the roughly 670 donors were used in a later genetic analysis, which treated that subset as a discovery cohort. All discovery cohort repertoires had been generated using a single sequencing platform. Both class I and class II loci were covered by HLA typing, at four-digit resolution. Typing coverage differed by locus: A, B, C, DRB1 and DQB1 were typed in roughly 629-630 donors, DQA1 in 500 to 550, DPA1 in 600 to 610, and DPB1 in 472. Because of strong linkage in the cohort, four or five DR-DQ haplotypes were treated as single units for association and clustering. Across some 400 genotyped donors of the cohort, an average of roughly 250,000 unique TCR beta nucleotide sequences per donor were sequenced, and 15% to 20% of those sequences were non-productive.

The cohort was made up of around 720 healthy bone marrow donors. All cohort members were sampled while nominally healthy, although unrecorded immune exposures were likely present. The donor tested CMV seropositive, placing the donor among the 250 to 350 seropositive members of the cohort. A peripheral blood sample was provided by each donor, and peripheral blood mononuclear cells were used for TCR beta sequencing. The Qiagen DNeasy Blood Extraction Kit was used to extract genomic DNA from the blood cell samples. Taken from cysteine to phenylalanine, the CDR3 has 15 residues. Only the CDR3 part of the read is kept: 45 bases, read in frame from the first base. V is pared back by 1 base and J by 7 bases, with 16 bases lying between the germline termini. CDR1 LNHDA and CDR2 SQIVND are derived from the germline V gene (reference sequence). Overall results and qualifications from the work: Because the 87-base-pair reads could not distinguish some IMGT-functional V segments, including TRBV6-2 and TRBV6-3, those segments were excluded. A later analysis found that TCR association rates varied across HLA loci, with DRB1 alleles showing the most associated TCRs and HLA-C alleles the fewest. The study gave a list of 150 to 200 TCR beta chains associated with cytomegalovirus. Several of the top co-occurrence clusters appeared to be linked to parvovirus B19, influenza, CMV and Epstein-Barr virus, according to a later analysis. Because counts were too low, some 16 rarely observed V segments, including chromosome 9 orphons, were excluded from the earlier analysis of a few hundred of the donors. The authors suggested that the approach could potentially be extended to other disease states and immunological phenotypes. Correlated functional status among segregating V segments might be attributable to linkage disequilibrium, but an unknown experimental factor could not be ruled out. Across donors, most TCR sequences were observed very rarely, whereas some public TCRs were present in many individuals. For the cohort, immune exposure information was limited to CMV serostatus. The classifier was reported to diagnose cytomegalovirus status with high specificity and sensitivity in both the original cohort and the validation cohort. In a later analysis, 15,000 to 20,000 TCR beta sequences were associated with specific HLA alleles at a false discovery rate of 0.05. A further reported finding was that TCR beta sequences accurately predicted the HLA-A and HLA-B alleles for most subjects in the first cohort. In a later analysis, HLA-associated TCR beta chains showed more clonal expansion and lower generation probabilities than non-associated chains that were equally common. Because some donors lacked HLA typing at each locus, the association tests relied only on the typed subset. When HLA alleles, especially DR and DQ, strongly co-occurred, TCR associations were difficult to assign to individual alleles. A cluster of highly shared sequence variants was judged likely to be a technical artifact of the sequencing pipeline. In an earlier analysis of under 600 of the donors, most TCR beta V segments were observed in productive rearrangements about 90% or about 30% of the time, broadly matching IMGT annotations. The presence/absence analyses assumed that sequencing depth was roughly uniform across donors, and that assumption may not be true. V-gene and J-gene trimming of TCR beta chains was associated with a missense DCLRE1C variant in a later genetic analysis, and the association was replicated in an independent cohort. The cohort was sequenced for TCR beta chains only, and without alpha or paired-chain data the features that could be detected were limited. Three of the identified cytomegalovirus-associated TCR beta chains were confirmed in vitro to be specific for cytomegalovirus antigens. In a later genetic analysis, fewer N-insertions in productive TCRs were reported among donors in an Asian-associated ancestry cluster than the approximately 710-donor mean. Most CMV-associated TCR beta chains appeared to be HLA-restricted in a later analysis, and the HLA associations seemed to be driven largely by CMV exposure.

The sample taken for sequencing was PBMCs. This TCR derives from a young woman in good health and CMV-seropositive. In this chain, TRBV19 is recombined with TRBJ1-1, and perhaps TRBD1 as D gene, on 5 matching bases. The DNA sequence follows: TGTGCCAGTAGTATAGGGTTTTTGGGGGGGTATGAAGCTTTCTTT. This is translated as CASSIGFLGGYEAFF.